This T cell receptor (beta chain) is from a study of T cell repertoires in cytomegalovirus infection. At the level of the study: From public TCR beta signatures came an indication of both CMV infection and matching HLA type. Study-level results: HLA-C-restricted CMV clonotypes gave the most frequent clonotype in two of eight donors.

TCRdb fed the reads into MiXCR, producing one record per CDR3 protein. Of around 530,000 distinct CDR3 sequences in the sample, 26% are singletons; the top ten hold 13%. V was clipped by 4 bases and J by 5 bases, with 13 bases between them. The CDR3 extends over 14 amino acids. Germline CDR1 is SGHNT and CDR2 is YYREEE (reference sequence). As for this clonotype: Its matching antigen is unknown.

This receptor was obtained from a human donor in good health (CMV status not recorded). Some clones in this sample may be carry-over from other donors' samples. Sample: PBMCs. The chain couples TRBV5-4 to TRBJ2-1; maybe TRBD2 (5 bases). In nucleotides, the CDR3 is TGTGCCAGCAGCCTCGGGATTAAGAACAATGAGCAGTTCTTC. The encoded protein is CASSLGIKNNEQFF.